This T cell receptor beta chain originates from a study of T cell responses to AZD1222 COVID-19 vaccine. Looking at the study overall: Analyses pooled second doses at about 4 or about 12 weeks. Study observations and caveats: A mostly white British donor set with more females was recruited, and clonal diversity was possibly underestimated. As reported, nearly half of all spike-specific TCRs target variant regions that are unmutated.

Regarding this clone: Its target is unknown.

The data were produced by immunoSEQ multiplex PCR, yet TCRdb's version contains in-frame clones alone and is incomplete. The table lists about 170,000 clones, more than 85% of them singletons. CDR1 is LNHDA, CDR2 SQIVND, per germline (reference sequence). J was trimmed by 4 bases and V by 9 bases; bases with no gene match: 7. This CDR3 comprises 13 residues. V usage is TRBV19 and J usage is TRBJ1-2, with 8 bases lining up with TRBD1. The source material was peripheral blood, sampled on day 0 of AZD1222 vaccination. The TCR was taken from an adult in good health. CDR3 protein: CASLGDRIYGYTF. For the CDR3, the DNA is TGTGCCAGCCTCGGGGACAGGATCTATGGCTACACCTTC.